This T cell receptor (beta chain) was identified during a study of blood T cells in healthy people across ages. For the study at large: About one barcoded TCR beta cDNA was captured per two T cells.

Germline values: CDR1 SGHRS, CDR2 YFSETQ. Trimming cost V 5 bases and J 5 bases, with 16 bases left between them. The CDR3 is 14 amino acids. This clonotype was found a few times. The antigen is not known. Through a sample-barcoded 5' primer and a J-beta primer mix, a second PCR was run for roughly 7 to 11 cycles. TCRdb redid the calling of the 5' RACE reads with MiXCR, one entry per CDR3 protein. The table shows 1.5 million to 2 million distinct CDR3 sequences, with about 35% occurring only once. Whole-study findings and limits: It was held that diversity estimates obtained from one million T cells represented underestimates.

Extraction of total RNA produced a minimum of 5.5 micrograms from each sample. The TCR originated in a woman aged 25-40 years in good health. The specimen was blood. This rearrangement joins TRBV5-1 to TRBJ1-2; D is perhaps TRBD1 (6 bases). As DNA, the CDR3 is TGCGCCAGCAGGAGGGGAGCAGGGGAATATGGCTACACCTTC. It yields the protein CASRRGAGEYGYTF.